The 10 T cell receptor beta chains below come from one sample, sequenced in a study of T cells in Graves' hyperthyroidism and ophthalmopathy. Amplification of TCR beta CDR3 regions used RNA as the template. Primed by the HTBI set, a first-round RT-PCR was run on the TCR CDR3. TCRdb recomputed calls from the multiplex PCR reads with MiXCR, one row per CDR3 protein. The sample has roughly 420,000 distinct CDR3 sequences, around 16% seen once. Sequencing was performed on blood. These receptors were taken from a woman aged 18-29 years with Graves' hyperthyroidism.

This clonotype was detected ten times or more. The CDR3 DNA reads as TGTGCCAGCAGGTGGGGGGGCAGGACCAACACTGAAGCTTTCTTT. This gives the protein CASRWGGRTNTEAFF. This chain connects TRBV7-2 to TRBJ1-1, with D perhaps TRBD1 (6 bases). Germline CDR1 is SGHTA and CDR2 is FQGNSA. V was pared by 6 bases and J by 2 bases, with 16 bases between. This CDR3 has 15 residues.

J is TRBJ1-2 and V is TRBV5-6; D remains ambiguous. V was pared by 4 bases and J by 4 bases, with 29 bases between. CDR1 and CDR2 (germline): SGHDT, YYEEEE. The CDR3 is 19 residues long. CDR3 sequence: CASSTWRDGIVHGAYGYTF. As DNA, the CDR3 is TGTGCCAGCAGCACTTGGAGGGATGGGATCGTACACGGAGCCTATGGCTACACCTTC.

This clonotype was picked up a small number of times. The gene calls are TRBV7-2 and TRBJ1-1, with D possibly TRBD1 on 6 matching bases. This CDR3 has 15 amino acids. CDR1 and CDR2 from the germline V gene are SGHTA and FQGNSA. With 4 bases removed from V and 0 bases from J, the gap between germline ends came to 12 bases. The CDR3 coding sequence is TGTGCCAGCAGCTCCCAAGGGGGGCTGAACACTGAAGCTTTCTTT. This translates into CASSSQGGLNTEAFF.

The chain uses TRBV18 and TRBJ2-2; 8 nucleotides match TRBD1. The V gene's germline CDR1 is KGHSH and CDR2 LQKENI. CDR3 length: 17 residues. V shed 6 bases and J 2 bases; nucleotides not matched to a gene: 11. DNA of the CDR3: TGTGCCAGCTCCTACGGGCGGGGACAGGACAACACCGGGGAGCTGTTTTTT. Residues: CASSYGRGQDNTGELFF.

This clonotype was seen many times. The chain links TRBV5-1 to TRBJ2-1; 7 positions agree with TRBD2. Per germline, CDR1 SGHRS and CDR2 YFSETQ. This CDR3 spans 15 amino acids. V was pared by 2 bases and J by 6 bases, with 8 bases of the junction left unmatched. In DNA, the CDR3 is TGCGCCAGCAGCTTTAGAAGCGGGGCCTCCAATGAGCAGTTCTTC. Amino acids: CASSFRSGASNEQFF.

This clonotype was counted ten times or more. J is TRBJ2-5 and V is TRBV6-1; 8 bases line up with TRBD1. Germline lookup yields CDR1 MNHNS and CDR2 SASEGT. The CDR3 is made up of 14 amino acids. V was pared by 5 bases and J by 2 bases, with 4 bases of the junction left unmatched. CDR3 protein: CASSRRTGQETQYF. CDR3 coding DNA: TGTGCCAGCAGTCGTAGGACAGGGCAAGAGACCCAGTACTTC.

For the CDR3, the DNA is TGCGCCAGCAGTGATCTTGGGATAGGGGGCTCGGGTCAGCCCCAGCATTTT. Protein product: CASSDLGIGGSGQPQHF. J is TRBJ1-5 and V is TRBV10-2, with 7 bases aligning to TRBD1. The germline V gene encodes CDR1 WSHSY and CDR2 SAAADI. After removal of 3 bases from V and 6 bases from J, the junction contained 14 bases not matched to a gene. The CDR3 is 17 amino acids.

This clonotype was observed at least ten times. This rearrangement joins TRBV7-2 to TRBJ2-3, with TRBD2 matching over 12 bases. Trimming at V came to 3 bases and at J to 5 bases, leaving 15 bases not matched to a gene. The CDR3 is 19 residues long. Germline V gene lookup returns CDR1 SGHTA and CDR2 FQGNSA. This CDR3 is CASSLRLAGGRSRVDTQYF. CDR3 nucleotides: TGTGCCAGCAGCTTGAGGCTAGCGGGAGGGCGATCTCGTGTAGATACGCAGTATTTT.

Concerning this clonotype: This is likely a read error, given that the CDR3 carries no conserved phenylalanine or tryptophan at its end. It is unclear where the CDR3 begins or ends on the DNA, so no DNA is shown, and the CDR3 is as TCRdb lists it. This rearrangement joins TRBV3-1 to TRBJ1-1; no DNA check was done on the table's D call, TRBD1. In germline, CDR1 is LGHDT, CDR2 YNNKEL (reference sequence). The CDR3 region is 13 residues in length, termini included. The CDR3 sequence is CASSLSDRAATFL.

CDR3 in DNA: TGTGCCAGCAGCCGCGACAGGGGGCGGATTGGAAACACCATATATTTT. This sequence encodes CASSRDRGRIGNTIYF. The V gene is TRBV11-2, the J gene TRBJ1-3, with 10 nucleotides matching TRBD1. J was trimmed by 3 bases and V by 5 bases; bases with no gene match: 7. CDR1 SGHAT and CDR2 FQNNGV come from the germline V gene. This CDR3 region has 16 residues.